The 8 T cell receptor beta chains listed next were all sequenced from one sample in a study of T cell responses to AZD1222 COVID-19 vaccine (dated by TCRdb to the early 2020s). The time point label here, explained by the study, means: baseline before first vaccination. Per the publication, the treatment or condition label means: meningococcal conjugate vaccine given as trial control. Preparation of the library involved the immunoSEQ multiplex PCR assay. The source is immuneACCESS, and TCRdb retained only in-frame sequences with V and J called. Part of the clones is not carried over; for the studies checked, unresolved V genes explain less than half of this, and the remainder is unexplained. Here the sample has 200,000 to 250,000 clones; about 92% occur a single time. The ten largest clones take up about 1% of the sample. Sequenced material: peripheral blood, taken on day 0 of MenACWY control vaccination. Receptor source: an adult in good health.

The CDR3 DNA reads TGTGCCAGCACTACGGGGGAGACGTGGCAGCCCCAGCATTTT. This encodes CASTTGETWQPQHF. The chain uses TRBV19 and TRBJ1-5; possible D gene TRBD1, 5 bases. CDR3 length: 14 residues. V was cut by 9 bases and J by 7 bases, with 19 bases left in between. Germline V gene sequence: CDR1 LNHDA, CDR2 SQIVND (reference sequence).

V and J are TRBV30 and TRBJ1-4; D is possibly TRBD1 (5 bases). The CDR3 has 13 residues. V was trimmed by 4 bases and J by 8 bases, leaving 14 bases between them. Germline V gene data show CDR1 as GTSNPN and CDR2 as SVGIG (reference sequence). The CDR3 spells CAWTWRGGEKLFF. The DNA for the CDR3 is TGTGCCTGGACCTGGAGGGGCGGAGAAAAACTGTTTTTT.

This clone was detected a few times. The J gene is TRBJ1-1, the V gene TRBV2; 9 nucleotides line up with TRBD1. The CDR3 totals 14 residues. V lost 4 bases and J lost 5; bases outside the gene matches: 5. Germline V gene data show CDR1 as SNHLY and CDR2 as FYNNEI. CDR3 protein: CASSGGTGRTEAFF. CDR3 bases: TGTGCCAGCAGTGGAGGGACAGGGAGGACTGAAGCTTTCTTT.

Regarding this clone: At one end the junction does not follow the germline gene, possibly because of a read error. CDR3 coding DNA: TGTGCCAGCAGCCAAGGGCAGGGGGCCGCCTTC. Protein sequence: CASSQGQGAAF. The rearrangement links TRBV3-1 (or the pseudogene TRBV3-2) to TRBJ2-7; TRBD1 aligns across 8 bases. The CDR3 extends over 11 amino acids. The germline V gene encodes CDR1 LGHDT and CDR2 YNNKEL (reference sequence).

The chain links TRBV3-1 (or the pseudogene TRBV3-2) to TRBJ1-1; TRBD1 aligns across 9 bases. In germline, CDR1 is LGHDT, CDR2 YNNKEL (reference sequence). This CDR3 has 15 residues. The trim removed 2 bases at V and 7 bases at J, leaving 8 bases unmatched. The CDR3 protein is CASSQQRGTGSEAFF. The DNA for the CDR3 is TGTGCCAGCAGCCAACAACGCGGGACAGGGAGTGAAGCTTTCTTT.

V usage is TRBV2 and J usage is TRBJ1-5; possibly TRBD1 for D (5 bases). The CDR3 is made up of 16 amino acids. V gave up 8 bases and J gave up 3 bases, with 20 bases separating them. Per the germline V gene, CDR1 is SNHLY and CDR2 is FYNNEI. The CDR3 DNA sequence: TGTGCCAGCCCAACCCTAACAGGACTGAACAATCAGCCCCAGCATTTT. This codes for CASPTLTGLNNQPQHF.

The rearrangement uses TRBV27 and TRBJ2-1; 8 nucleotides align to TRBD2. The CDR3 totals 14 residues. V lost 4 bases, J lost 7 bases, and 6 bases stayed unmatched. Germline V lookup: CDR1 MNHEY, CDR2 SMNVEV (reference sequence). Here the CDR3 DNA reads TGTGCCAGCAGTTGGAGGGGACTAGGAAATGAGCAGTTCTTC. Translating gives CASSWRGLGNEQFF.

As to this clone: An end of the junction differs from the germline gene, which may be a read error. As DNA, the CDR3 is TGTGCCAGCAGCGCGACAGGGACACCCCTCATCCAAGGGACCCAGTACTTC. Translated: CASSATGTPLIQGTQYF. The chain recombines TRBV9 with TRBJ2-5, with 7 bases aligning to TRBD1. The CDR3 extends over 17 amino acids. Per the germline V gene, CDR1 is SGDLS and CDR2 is YYNGEE.